The 10 T cell receptor beta chains below come from one sample, sequenced in a study of PD-1 blockade in classical Hodgkin lymphoma. In every patient, relapse followed autologous stem cell transplantation, while exposure to brentuximab vedotin differed. TCRdb's copy holds only in-frame clones and misses some; the assay was immunoSEQ multiplex PCR. The repertoire has tens of thousands of clones, roughly nine tenths of them found once; the top ten carry 15%. The sample in question was peripheral blood mononuclear cells (PBMCs), obtained at baseline. These receptor sequences come from a human donor with classical Hodgkin lymphoma.

The chain couples TRBV5-4 to TRBJ1-6, with TRBD1 matching over 8 bases. Germline CDR1 and CDR2: SGHNT and YYREEE (reference sequence). This CDR3 is built from 15 residues. V lost 0 bases, J lost 9 bases, and 5 bases stayed unmatched. The CDR3 spells CASSLGGTGGSPLHF. DNA for the CDR3: TGTGCCAGCAGCTTGGGGGGGACAGGCGGTTCACCCCTCCACTTT.

This chain's CDR3 is CSVEAATNEKLFF. CDR3 DNA sequence: TGCAGCGTTGAGGCAGCAACTAATGAAAAACTGTTTTTT. The genes are TRBV29-1 and TRBJ1-4; D gene uncertain. V lost 3 bases, J lost 0 bases, and 5 bases lay in between. Germline V lookup: CDR1 SQVTM, CDR2 ANQGSEA. The CDR3 has 13 amino acids.

This CDR3 is CASSPTGADTQYF. In DNA form, the CDR3 reads TGTGCCAGCAGCCCGACTGGGGCAGATACGCAGTATTTT. V gene TRBV27 combines with J gene TRBJ2-3; D is uncertain. There are 13 residues in the CDR3. The germline gives CDR1 MNHEY, CDR2 SMNVEV (reference sequence). V was shortened by 6 bases and J by 4 bases, with 11 bases between the two germline ends.

The count of this clone is one. The V call is TRBV11-3, the J call TRBJ2-5; D is uncertain. V was clipped by 8 bases and J by 2 bases, with 18 bases between them. In germline, CDR1 is SGHNT, CDR2 YENEEA. The CDR3 covers 15 residues. CDR3 sequence: CASWRLVDSQETQYF. In DNA, the CDR3 is TGTGCCAGCTGGAGACTCGTTGATTCTCAAGAGACCCAGTACTTC.

This chain joins TRBV30 and TRBJ2-3; possible D gene TRBD2, 5 bases. Germline CDR1 is GTSNPN and CDR2 is SVGIG (reference sequence). The germline V and J ends were trimmed by 2 bases and 2 bases, with 14 bases remaining between them. The CDR3 loop spans 15 amino acids. CDR3 in DNA: TGTGCCTGGAGTTCCGGACGGGGATACACAGATACGCAGTATTTT. Its translation is CAWSSGRGYTDTQYF.

The rearrangement uses TRBV28 and TRBJ2-7; the D gene is possibly TRBD2 (6 bases). CDR3 length equals 14 residues. CDR1 is MDHEN, CDR2 SYDVKM, per germline. The ends were cut back, 2 bases at V and 0 bases at J, with 8 bases in the middle. The CDR3 bases are TGTGCCAGCAGTTTAGCGGGAAGCTCCTACGAGCAGTACTTC. It is translated as CASSLAGSSYEQYF. The whole variable domain, filled in from reference TRBV28 and TRBJ2-7, reads DVKVTQSSRYLVKRTGEKVFLECVQDMDHENMFWYRQDPGLGLRLIYFSYDVKMKEKGDIPEGYSVSREKKERFSLILESASTNQTSMYLCASSLAGSSYEQYFGPGTRLTVT.

This chain connects TRBV30 to TRBJ2-7; perhaps TRBD1 as D (5 bases). CDR1 is GTSNPN and CDR2 is SVGIG in the germline V gene (reference sequence). This CDR3 has 15 residues. The germline V and J ends were trimmed by 5 bases and 2 bases, with 19 bases remaining between them. The CDR3, as DNA: TGTGCCTGGGGCCTGGCCAGGGAAAATCCCTACGAGCAGTACTTC. Amino acids: CAWGLARENPYEQYF. The whole variable domain, remainder taken from reference TRBV30 and TRBJ2-7, is SQTIHQWPATLVQPVGSPLSLECTVEGTSNPNLYWYRQAAGRGLQLLFYSVGIGQISSEVPQNLSASRPQDRQFILSSKKLLLSDSGFYLCAWGLARENPYEQYFGPGTRLTVT.

The chain links TRBV27 to TRBJ2-7; the D is unclear. Trimming cost V 6 bases and J 3 bases, with 15 bases left between them. The CDR3 has 14 residues. Germline V CDR1 and CDR2: MNHEY, SMNVEV (reference sequence). CDR3 in DNA: TGTGCCAGCAGAAGTGACCACGTAGACTACGAGCAGTACTTC. Its protein product is CASRSDHVDYEQYF.

The rearrangement links TRBV30 to TRBJ1-6; D remains unclear. Germline-derived CDR1 and CDR2 are GTSNPN and SVGIG (reference sequence). This CDR3 contains 13 residues. V lost 3 bases, J lost 7 bases, and 10 bases lay in between. In nucleotides, the CDR3 is TGTGCCTGGAGGGGGAGAGGGAATTCACCCCTCCACTTT. This translates into CAWRGRGNSPLHF. The variable domain in full, with the rest retrieved from reference TRBV30 and TRBJ1-6, is SQTIHQWPATLVQPVGSPLSLECTVEGTSNPNLYWYRQAAGRGLQLLFYSVGIGQISSEVPQNLSASRPQDRQFILSSKKLLLSDSGFYLCAWRGRGNSPLHFGNGTRLTVT.

Note on this clone: A junction boundary mismatches the germline segment, possibly from a read error. The J gene is TRBJ2-7, the V gene TRBV30, with 9 nucleotides matching TRBD1. CDR1 GTSNPN and CDR2 SVGIG come from the germline V gene (reference sequence). CDR3 length equals 14 residues. The CDR3 reads CAWGVLGTGLWQYF. The CDR3 DNA follows: TGTGCCTGGGGTGTCTTAGGGACAGGGCTTTGGCAGTACTTC.